This record concerns one T cell receptor beta chain sequence. It has no known antigen specificity. No per-base quality is available; no much larger clone lies one base away. This specimen belongs to a study of post-analysis software for immune sequencing data (dated by TCRdb to the mid-2010s). Context from the whole study: Recorded disease courses included relapsing-remitting, secondary progressive and progressive-relapsing multiple sclerosis, with some patients lacking subtype annotation. The patient repertoires were set against eleven to twelve previously published healthy control repertoires from donors whose ages ranged from 6 to 25 years. A subset of samples was prepared in parallel using single-end sample barcoding, then pooled and co-amplified after Illumina adapter ligation. General study outcomes and caveats: The multiple sclerosis patient group was slightly younger than the control group. Patients showed significantly higher frequencies than controls for five TRBV segments, among them TRBV5-6, TRBV5-1 and TRBV20-1. Direct clustering with F measure revealed strong co-clustering of samples prepared in the same batch, which led to a batch-effect correction. Significantly lower normalized Chao1 diversity was found in multiple sclerosis patients than in controls, suggesting substantial peripheral T-cell clonal expansion.

TCR beta repertoires were profiled from peripheral blood of 10 to 15 young patients with multiple sclerosis to demonstrate the VDJtools post-analysis software. The multiple sclerosis patients were children and adolescents ranging in age from about 6 to 17 years. Library prep was done by PCR. The sequencer was an Illumina HiSeq 2500. To reduce PCR and sequencing biases, unique molecular identifiers were built into the TCR beta cDNA libraries. Every 1 to 10 million input T cells yielded some 500,000 cDNA molecules, meaning each molecule approximated one T cell. Patient libraries were prepared and sequenced with the same protocol used for the earlier healthy control dataset. Samples belonging to the same batch were prepared together, multiplexed and sequenced on a shared HiSeq lane. The authors' analysis ran thus. Raw barcoded reads were processed with MIGEC, and single-read molecular identifier groups were discarded before consensus assembly and CDR3 extraction. VDJtools was used for post-analysis of the clonotype tables, with diversity normalized by down-sampling every dataset to the smallest sample size. Repertoire overlap clustering matched CDR3 amino acid but not nucleotide sequences to correct batch-related cross-sample contamination. TCRdb ran its own pipeline on the public reads, namely fastp trimming at Q25 and MiXCR clone calling, and kept in-frame beta chains. Identical CDR3 protein sequences are pooled into one entry, listed with their most common genes and DNA. These V and J calls originate from TCRdb's pipeline instead of the authors' own analysis. Here the sample has roughly 800,000 distinct CDR3 sequences; 53% occur a single time. Approximately 4.5% of the sample lies in the top ten.

CDR1 and CDR2 were assigned from the germline V gene (reference sequence) as MNHNY and SVGAGI. Taken from cysteine to phenylalanine, the CDR3 has 14 residues. The CDR3 DNA has 42 bases and is translated from base 1. V is cut back by 5 bases and J by 4 bases, with 3 bases in the junction unmatched. Here the chain combines TRBV6-6 and TRBJ2-1, with 9 bases matching TRBD1. The sequenced sample consisted of blood. This TCR was sampled from a girl aged 5 to 17 with multiple sclerosis. The CDR3 protein is CASSGGTGYNEQFF. The DNA sequence is TGTGCCAGCAGTGGAGGGACAGGGTACAATGAGCAGTTCTTC.